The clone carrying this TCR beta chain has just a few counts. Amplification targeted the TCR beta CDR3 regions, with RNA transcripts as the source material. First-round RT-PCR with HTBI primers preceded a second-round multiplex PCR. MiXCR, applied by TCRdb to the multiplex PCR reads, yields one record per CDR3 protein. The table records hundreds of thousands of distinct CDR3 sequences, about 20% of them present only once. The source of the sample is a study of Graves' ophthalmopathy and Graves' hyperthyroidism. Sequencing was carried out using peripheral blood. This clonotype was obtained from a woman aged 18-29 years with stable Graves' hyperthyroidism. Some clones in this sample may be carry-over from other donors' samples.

The CDR3: CASSPRIGGIQYF. The CDR3 DNA sequence: TGTGCCAGCAGTCCCAGGATTGGGGGCATTCAGTACTTC. V gene TRBV6-2 or TRBV6-3 combines with J gene TRBJ2-4, with D perhaps being TRBD1 or TRBD2 (5 bases each). The germline V gene encodes CDR1 MNHEY and CDR2 SVGEGT. The V end lost 5 bases, the J end lost 9 bases, and 14 bases lay between the germline ends. This CDR3 has 13 amino acids.